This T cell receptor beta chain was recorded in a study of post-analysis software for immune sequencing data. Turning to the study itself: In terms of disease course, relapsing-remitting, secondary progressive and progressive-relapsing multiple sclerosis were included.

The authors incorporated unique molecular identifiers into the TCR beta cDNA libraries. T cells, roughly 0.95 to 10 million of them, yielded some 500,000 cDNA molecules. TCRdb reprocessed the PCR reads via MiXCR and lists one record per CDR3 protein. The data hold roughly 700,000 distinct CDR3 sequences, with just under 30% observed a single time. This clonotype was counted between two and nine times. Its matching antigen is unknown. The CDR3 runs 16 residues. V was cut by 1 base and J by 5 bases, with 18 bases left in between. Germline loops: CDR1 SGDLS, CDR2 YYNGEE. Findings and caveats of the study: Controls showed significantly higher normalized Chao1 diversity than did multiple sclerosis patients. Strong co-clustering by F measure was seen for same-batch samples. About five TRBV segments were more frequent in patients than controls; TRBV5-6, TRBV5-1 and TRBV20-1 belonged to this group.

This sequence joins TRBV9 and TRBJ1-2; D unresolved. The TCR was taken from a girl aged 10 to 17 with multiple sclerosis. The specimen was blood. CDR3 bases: TGTGCCAGCAGCGTAAGGGAGAGATCCCCAGAATATGGCTACACCTTC. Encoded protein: CASSVRERSPEYGYTF.